This TCR beta chain came from a study of identical twins. One entry per CDR3 protein, called by TCRdb with MiXCR from the 5' RACE reads. The table lists roughly 280,000 distinct CDR3 sequences, 7.5% to 9.5% of them singletons. The CDR3 length is 18 residues. CDR1 and CDR2 (germline): DFQATT, SNEGSKA (reference sequence). After removal of 2 bases from V and 0 bases from J, the junction contained 13 bases not matched to a gene. The same sample was also used in a study of yellow fever vaccine responses in identical twins.

The sequenced sample consisted of CD8+ T cells sorted from blood. The clonotype originates from a woman under 30 in good health. The rearrangement uses TRBV20-1 and TRBJ2-7; 10 positions agree with TRBD1. The CDR3 loop reads CSARPSRDRGGGSYEQYF. The CDR3 DNA follows: TGCAGTGCTAGACCGTCCCGGGACAGGGGAGGAGGCTCCTACGAGCAGTACTTC.